This entry concerns a single T cell receptor (beta chain). These data are taken from a study of blood T cell repertoires in COVID-19. Study summary: From the United States, Italy and Spain came samples of acute and convalescent COVID-19. From T cells, B-cell-depleted T cells, or PBMCs came the material, which was cDNA or gDNA.

V lost 5 bases and J 8 bases, leaving 18 bases between the germline ends. The CDR3 loop spans 15 amino acids. CDR1 and CDR2 from the germline V gene are KGHSH and LQKENI. As processed by the authors: Cell counts per sample came from amplifying reference gene primers. Assay: immunoSEQ multiplex PCR; the TCRdb copy retains only in-frame clones and omits some. V, J and clone size reflect that table, while D and trimming were determined from the DNA. The table has around 99,000 clones, approximately 88% seen once. The sequence was collected from a man between 45 and 60 years old with active or convalescent COVID-19. Sequencing was done on a sample of peripheral blood. The rearrangement uses TRBV18 and TRBJ1-4; D unresolved. The CDR3 region has the DNA TGTGCCAGCTCATCCTCCGGGTCAATATCGGAAAAACTGTTTTTT. The encoded protein is CASSSSGSISEKLFF.